This TCR beta chain came from a study of cytomegalovirus exposure and HLA in healthy donors. The CDR3 runs 15 residues. Germline V gene data show CDR1 as SGDLS and CDR2 as YYNGEE. Between the trimmed V and J ends, which lost 4 bases and 4 bases, there was a span of 17 bases. The study ran its PCR with 60 Vbeta and 13 Jbeta primers. TCRdb's copy holds only in-frame clones and misses some; the assay was immunoSEQ multiplex PCR. The table has approximately 280,000 clones, roughly 88% seen once. The chain joins TRBV9 to TRBJ1-2; a possible D gene is TRBD1 (5 bases). Sequencing input: PBMCs. This receptor was identified in a man in his forties or fifties in good health and CMV-seropositive. CDR3 residues: CASSPPPDSFYGYTF. DNA of the CDR3: TGTGCCAGCAGCCCCCCGCCCGACAGCTTCTATGGCTACACCTTC.